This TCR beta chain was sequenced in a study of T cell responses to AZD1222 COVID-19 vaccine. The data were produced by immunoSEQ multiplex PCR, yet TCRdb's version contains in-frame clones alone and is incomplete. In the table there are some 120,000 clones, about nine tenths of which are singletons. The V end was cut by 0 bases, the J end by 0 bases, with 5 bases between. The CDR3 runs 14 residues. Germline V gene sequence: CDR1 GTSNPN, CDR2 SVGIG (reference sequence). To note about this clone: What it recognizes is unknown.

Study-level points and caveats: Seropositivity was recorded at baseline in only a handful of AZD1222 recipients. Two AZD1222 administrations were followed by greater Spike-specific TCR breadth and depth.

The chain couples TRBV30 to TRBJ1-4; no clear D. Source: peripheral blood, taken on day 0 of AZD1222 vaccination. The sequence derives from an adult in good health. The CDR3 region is CAWSVGTTNEKLFF. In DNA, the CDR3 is TGTGCCTGGAGTGTAGGGACAACTAATGAAAAACTGTTTTTT. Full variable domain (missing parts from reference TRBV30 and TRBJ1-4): SQTIHQWPATLVQPVGSPLSLECTVEGTSNPNLYWYRQAAGRGLQLLFYSVGIGQISSEVPQNLSASRPQDRQFILSSKKLLLSDSGFYLCAWSVGTTNEKLFFGSGTQLSVL.